This T cell receptor beta chain was observed in a study of blood T cell repertoires in COVID-19. Cohort assignment relied on participant-reported clinical history. The CDR3 has 16 residues. Germline CDR1 and CDR2: ENHRY and SYGVKD. V shed 0 bases and J shed 2 bases, with 13 bases lying between them. Generated by immunoSEQ multiplex PCR, the TCRdb table keeps only in-frame clones and is missing some. The table includes fewer than 350,000 clones, 87% detected once. The receptor comes from a woman in her thirties or forties who had recovered from COVID-19. Sequenced input: PBMCs or T cells enriched from blood (not recorded which). The rearrangement links TRBV10-3 to TRBJ2-5, with TRBD1 as a possible D gene (6 bases). CDR3 DNA sequence: TGTGCCATCAGTGAGTCGGGGCAGGGGTGGCAAGAGACCCAGTACTTC. Residues: CAISESGQGWQETQYF.